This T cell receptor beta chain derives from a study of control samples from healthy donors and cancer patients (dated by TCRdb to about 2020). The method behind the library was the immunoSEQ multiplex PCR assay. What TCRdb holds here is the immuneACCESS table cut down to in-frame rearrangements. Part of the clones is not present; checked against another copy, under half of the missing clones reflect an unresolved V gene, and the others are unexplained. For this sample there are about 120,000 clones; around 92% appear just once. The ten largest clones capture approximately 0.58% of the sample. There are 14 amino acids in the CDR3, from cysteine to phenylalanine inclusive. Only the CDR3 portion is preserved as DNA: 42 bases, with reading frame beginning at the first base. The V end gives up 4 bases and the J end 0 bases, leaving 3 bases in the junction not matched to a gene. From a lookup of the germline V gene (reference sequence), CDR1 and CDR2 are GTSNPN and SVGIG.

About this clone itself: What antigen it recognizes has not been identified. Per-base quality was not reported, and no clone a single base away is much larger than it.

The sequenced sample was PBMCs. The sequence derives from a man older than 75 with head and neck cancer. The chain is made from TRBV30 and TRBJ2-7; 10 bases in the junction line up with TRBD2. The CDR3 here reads CAWKTSGRSYEQYF. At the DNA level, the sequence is TGTGCCTGGAAGACTAGCGGGCGCTCCTACGAGCAGTACTTC. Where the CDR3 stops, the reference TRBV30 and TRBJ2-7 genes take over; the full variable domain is SQTIHQWPATLVQPVGSPLSLECTVEGTSNPNLYWYRQAAGRGLQLLFYSVGIGQISSEVPQNLSASRPQDRQFILSSKKLLLSDSGFYLCAWKTSGRSYEQYFGPGTRLTVT.